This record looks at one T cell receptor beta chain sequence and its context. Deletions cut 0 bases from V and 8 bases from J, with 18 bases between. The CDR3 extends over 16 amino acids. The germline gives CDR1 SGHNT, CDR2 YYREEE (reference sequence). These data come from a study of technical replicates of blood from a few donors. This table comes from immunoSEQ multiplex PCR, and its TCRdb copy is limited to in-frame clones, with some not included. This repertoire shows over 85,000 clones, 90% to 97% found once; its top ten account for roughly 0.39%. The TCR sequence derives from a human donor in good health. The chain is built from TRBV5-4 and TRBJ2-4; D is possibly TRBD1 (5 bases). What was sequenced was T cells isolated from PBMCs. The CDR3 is CASSLGRSQGADIQYF. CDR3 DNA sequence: TGTGCCAGCAGCTTGGGGCGGTCCCAGGGTGCGGACATTCAGTACTTC.